The present T cell receptor beta chain was sequenced within a study of T cells in Graves' hyperthyroidism and ophthalmopathy. RNA transcripts provided the source from which TCR beta CDR3 regions were amplified. Carried out on the TCR CDR3, a first-round RT-PCR used the HTBI primer set. TCRdb recomputed calls from the multiplex PCR reads with MiXCR, one row per CDR3 protein. The repertoire holds under 400,000 distinct CDR3 sequences, 13% seen once, with around a tenth in the top ten. J gave up 5 bases and V 2 bases, and 6 bases lay outside the gene matches. The CDR3 totals 15 residues. Germline values: CDR1 SGHKS, CDR2 YYEKEE (reference sequence).

The TCR sequence derives from a woman aged 18-29 years with Graves' hyperthyroidism. Material for sequencing was blood. This rearrangement joins TRBV5-5 to TRBJ2-5; 10 nucleotides match TRBD2. In nucleotides, the CDR3 is TGTGCCAGCAGCTTACCTAGCGGGAGTAGCGAGACCCAGTACTTC. The encoded protein is CASSLPSGSSETQYF.